This entry concerns a single TCR beta chain. Its antigen is as yet unknown. TCRdb's copy holds only in-frame clones and misses some; the assay was immunoSEQ multiplex PCR. Here the sample spans fewer than 25,000 clones, about 89% being singletons. The data were taken from a study of OX40 agonist ivuxolimab in advanced cancers. About the study: Hepatocellular carcinoma, melanoma, renal cell or head and neck cancer affected the dose-escalation patients. Males comprised approximately 81% of the group, whose mean age was around 62 years (range about 23 to 80). Overall study results and limits: At 0.1 to 3.0 mg/kg, CD4+ and CD8+ blood T cells expanded clonally by week 6.

This CDR3 comprises 15 residues. V gave up 3 bases and J gave up 3 bases; unmatched junction bases: 2. Germline CDR1 reads SGHTA; CDR2 reads FQGTGA. The sequence was collected from an adult with an advanced solid tumor such as melanoma, head and neck, liver or kidney cancer. The V gene is TRBV7-3, the J gene TRBJ2-2; TRBD2 matches at 9 bases. The sequencing here drew on CD4+ or CD8+ T cells sorted from blood, taken in a trial of the OX40 agonist ivuxolimab. In nucleotides, the CDR3 is TGTGCCAGCAGCTTTTTAGCGGGAGACACCGGGGAGCTGTTTTTT. It codes for CASSFLAGDTGELFF.